Listed below are T cell receptor beta chains from one sample, sequenced in a study of somatic reversion in DOCK8 deficiency. Each CDR3 protein is one row after TCRdb ran MiXCR on the multiplex PCR reads. The repertoire holds over 4,000 distinct CDR3 sequences, 20% to 25% seen once, with roughly a tenth in the top ten. Input material: peripheral blood. The receptors here all came from a human donor in good health. The CDR3 runs from the conserved cysteine through the conserved F or W. D genes are given only for firm matches. Not every row has a clone size; where given, it reads once, few, many or a size class.

few TRBJ1-2 TRBV20-1 TRBD1 TGCAGTGCCACAGGGGGCAACTATGGCTACACCTTC CSATGGNYGYTF
medium-sized TRBJ1-5 TRBV5-1 . TGCGCCAGCAGCTTGGCGGGGGGAGGCAATCAGCCCCAGCATTTT CASSLAGGGNQPQHF
medium-sized TRBJ1-2 TRBV10-3 . TGTGCCATCAGTGAGAGCAGGACTGGCTACACCTTC CAISESRTGYTF
large TRBJ1-6 TRBV10-1 . TGCGCCAGCAGTGAGGCAGGGGACTCACCCCTCCACTTT CASSEAGDSPLHF
few TRBJ2-7 TRBV3-1 TRBD1 TGTGCCAGCAGCCTTGGGACAGGGGGCTACGAGCAGTACTTC CASSLGTGGYEQYF
few TRBJ2-7 TRBV5-6 . TGTGCCAGCATCTCAGTGGCAGGGGACTTACCTACGGAGCAGTACTTC CASISVAGDLPTEQYF
large TRBJ1-2 TRBV5-6 TRBD1 TGTGCCAGCAGCTCAACAGGGGAGAATGGCTACACCTTC CASSSTGENGYTF
medium-sized TRBJ1-5 TRBV12-3/TRBV12-4 . TGTGCCAGCAGCAGAGATAGCAATCAGCCCCAGCATTTT CASSRDSNQPQHF
. TRBJ2-1 TRBV10-3 . TGTGCCATCAGTGAGGCGGCCTTAAACAATGAGCAGTTCTTC CAISEAALNNEQFF
medium-sized TRBJ1-1 TRBV11-3 . TGTGCCAGCAGCTTAGGAGGTCCGGAGAACACTGAAGCTTTCTTT CASSLGGPENTEAFF
. TRBJ2-7 TRBV27 . TGTGCCAGCAGTCCCAGGCAGTCCTACGAGCAGTACTTC CASSPRQSYEQYF
. TRBJ1-1 TRBV20-1 . TGCAGTGCTGACGACAGCCCCGTCACTGAAGCTTTCTTT CSADDSPVTEAFF
. TRBJ1-2 TRBV20-1 . TGCAGTGCGGGGAACTCCATCTATGGCTACACCTTC CSAGNSIYGYTF
medium-sized TRBJ1-6 TRBV19 . TGTGCCAGTAGGCAAGACAGAGATAATTCACCCCTCCACTTT CASRQDRDNSPLHF
few TRBJ1-1 TRBV6-6 . TGTGCCAGCAGTTACTCGAATCCGGTAGGAGCGAACACTGAAGCTTTCTTT CASSYSNPVGANTEAFF
medium-sized TRBJ1-5 TRBV12-3/TRBV12-4 . TGTGCCAGCAGTTTGGTATCTCATCAGCCCCAGCATTTT CASSLVSHQPQHF
few TRBJ1-2 TRBV12-3/TRBV12-4 . TGTGCCAGCAGTTCGGAGAACTATGGCTACACCTTC CASSSENYGYTF
. TRBJ2-7 TRBV7-2 . TGTGCCAGCAGCTACTTCTACGAGCAGTACTTC CASSYFYEQYF
medium-sized TRBJ2-7 TRBV19 . TGTGCCAGTAGTCGTACCACCTCCTACGAGCAGTACTTC CASSRTTSYEQYF
. TRBJ1-2 TRBV3-1 . TGTGCCAGCAGCCAAGATCCCGCAGCCAAGTGGGCAAACGGCTACACCTTC CASSQDPAAKWANGYTF
medium-sized TRBJ1-4 TRBV5-4 TRBD1 TGTGCCAGCAGCACAGGGGATAATGAAAAACTGTTTTTT CASSTGDNEKLFF
. TRBJ2-7 TRBV20-1 TRBD2 TGCAGTGCTAGTCGGGGGGGCGTTTACGAGCAGTACTTC CSASRGGVYEQYF
large TRBJ1-1 TRBV30 . TGTGCCTGGAGTGTAGGGGTCGGGGGGCCCACTGAAGCTTTCTTT CAWSVGVGGPTEAFF
medium-sized TRBJ1-5 TRBV30 . TGTGCCTGGAGTCCCGGGTTGGTGAGCAATCAGCCCCAGCATTTT CAWSPGLVSNQPQHF
medium-sized TRBJ1-1 TRBV28 . TGTGCCAGCGGGGTGGGAGCCACTGAAGCTTTCTTT CASGVGATEAFF
medium-sized TRBJ2-7 TRBV10-2 TRBD1 TGCGCCAGCAGTGAGGATCCCCGGGACAGGGGATCCTACGAGCAGTACTTC CASSEDPRDRGSYEQYF
. TRBJ1-1 TRBV6-4 . TGTGCCAGCAGTGACTCCCCTGACACTCTGAACACTGAAGCTTTCTTT CASSDSPDTLNTEAFF
. TRBJ2-1 TRBV28 . TGTGCCAGCGGATACAGGGCCAATGAGCAGTTCTTC CASGYRANEQFF
. TRBJ2-7 TRBV11-3 . TGTGCCAGCAGCCTGGGCGCCGGACACTTTTTCTCTTTGGCTACCTACGAGCAGTACTTC CASSLGAGHFFSLATYEQYF
. TRBJ2-7 TRBV4-1 . TGCGCCAGCAGCCCGGGACCGTACTCCTACGAGCAGTACTTC CASSPGPYSYEQYF
few TRBJ1-6 TRBV28 . TGTGCCAGCAGTTCCAGACAGATATATTCACCCCTCCACTTT CASSSRQIYSPLHF
medium-sized TRBJ1-4 TRBV28 TRBD1 TGTGCCAGCAGTTTCGGGACAGGGGTTGAAAAACTGTTTTTT CASSFGTGVEKLFF
medium-sized TRBJ1-5 TRBV30 . TGTGCCTGGAGTCTTGGAGGCCACAATCAGCCCCAGCATTTT CAWSLGGHNQPQHF
few TRBJ1-5 TRBV20-1 TRBD1 TGCAGTGCTAGAAAACAGGGGGTTCAGGGCAATCAGCCCCAGCATTTT CSARKQGVQGNQPQHF
. TRBJ2-1 TRBV10-3 . TGTGCCACCACCCACGGACAGATTTACAATGAGCAGTTCTTC CATTHGQIYNEQFF
medium-sized TRBJ1-6 TRBV19 . TGTGCCAGTAGTATCCTGCAGAATTCACCCCTCCACTTT CASSILQNSPLHF
medium-sized TRBJ1-1 TRBV5-1 . TGCGCCAGCAGCTTGGCCGGAGCCGACACTGAAGCTTTCTTT CASSLAGADTEAFF
. TRBJ1-5 TRBV10-2 . TGCGCCAGCAGTGACCTAACCGGTCTGCCCCAGCATTTT CASSDLTGLPQHF
few TRBJ1-4 TRBV7-9 . TGTGCCAGCAGCACCCCATCTGTGTACAAGGATATGGAAAAACTGTTTTTT CASSTPSVYKDMEKLFF
few TRBJ1-1 TRBV4-1 . TGCGCCAGCAGGAGGGGGATGAGCACTGAAGCTTTCTTT CASRRGMSTEAFF
large TRBJ1-1 TRBV30 . TGTGCCTGGAGTGTAGGGCAGTATCGCGCTTTCTTT CAWSVGQYRAFF